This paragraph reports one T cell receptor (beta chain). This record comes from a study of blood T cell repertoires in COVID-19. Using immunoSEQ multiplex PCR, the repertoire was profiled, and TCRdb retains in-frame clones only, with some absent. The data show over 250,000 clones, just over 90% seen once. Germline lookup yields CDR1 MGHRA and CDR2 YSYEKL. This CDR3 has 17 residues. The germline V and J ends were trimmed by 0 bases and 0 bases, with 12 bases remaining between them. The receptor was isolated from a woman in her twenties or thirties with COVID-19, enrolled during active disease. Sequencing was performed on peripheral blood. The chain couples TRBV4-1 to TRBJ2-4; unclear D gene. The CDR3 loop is CASSQENSNLAKNIQYF. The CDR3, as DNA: TGCGCCAGCAGCCAAGAAAACAGTAATCTAGCCAAAAACATTCAGTACTTC.